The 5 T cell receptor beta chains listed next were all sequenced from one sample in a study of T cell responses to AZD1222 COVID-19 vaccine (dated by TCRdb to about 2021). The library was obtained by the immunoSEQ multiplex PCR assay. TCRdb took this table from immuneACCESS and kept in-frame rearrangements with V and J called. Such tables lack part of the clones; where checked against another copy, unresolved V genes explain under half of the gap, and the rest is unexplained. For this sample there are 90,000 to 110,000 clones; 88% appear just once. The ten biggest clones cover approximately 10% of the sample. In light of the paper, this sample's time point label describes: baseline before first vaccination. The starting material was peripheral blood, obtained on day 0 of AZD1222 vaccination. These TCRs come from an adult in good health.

This CDR3 reads CASSPRRDYGYTF. For the CDR3, the DNA is TGTGCCAGCAGTCCTCGACGGGACTATGGCTACACCTTC. This rearrangement joins TRBV6-5 to TRBJ1-2; no firm D call. CDR3 length: 13 amino acids. Trimming took off 5 bases at V and 3 bases at J, with 10 bases between the two ends. Germline loops: CDR1 MNHEY, CDR2 SVGAGI.

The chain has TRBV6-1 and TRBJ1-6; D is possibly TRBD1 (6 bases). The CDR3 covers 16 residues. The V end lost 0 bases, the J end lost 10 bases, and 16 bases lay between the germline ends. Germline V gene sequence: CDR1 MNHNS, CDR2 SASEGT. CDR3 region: CASSEAPGWGLSPLHF. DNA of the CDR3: TGTGCCAGCAGTGAAGCCCCCGGGTGGGGGCTCTCACCCCTCCACTTT.

The CDR3 loop is CASKASRTGVFGYTF. Written as DNA, the CDR3 is TGTGCCAGCAAAGCTTCTCGGACAGGGGTTTTTGGCTACACCTTC. V gene TRBV7-2 combines with J gene TRBJ1-2; TRBD1 matches at 9 bases. Germline CDR1 is SGHTA and CDR2 is FQGNSA. The ends lost 7 bases at V and 7 bases at J; junction bases unmatched: 13. The CDR3 loop spans 15 amino acids.

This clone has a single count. For the CDR3, the DNA is TGTGCCAGCACCCCTGGACTAGACTACGAGCAGTACTTC. This codes for CASTPGLDYEQYF. The V and J genes are TRBV28 and TRBJ2-7; 7 bases line up with TRBD2. CDR3 length: 13 residues. The germline V gene has CDR1 MDHEN and CDR2 SYDVKM. The junction had 6 bases not matched to a gene; V was cut back by 7 bases and J by 3 bases.

CDR3 in amino acids: CASTAFVSSGNTIYF. The CDR3, as DNA: TGTGCCAGTACCGCATTTGTGAGCTCTGGAAACACCATATATTTT. The chain employs TRBV19 and TRBJ1-3; the D is unclear. Trimming pared 7 bases from V and 0 bases from J, leaving 13 bases between. Germline V lookup: CDR1 LNHDA, CDR2 SQIVND (reference sequence). CDR3 length: 15 residues. Full variable domain (missing parts from reference TRBV19 and TRBJ1-3): DGGITQSPKYLFRKEGQNVTLSCEQNLNHDAMYWYRQDPGQGLRLIYYSQIVNDFQKGDIAEGYSVSREKKESFPLTVTSAQKNPTAFYLCASTAFVSSGNTIYFGEGSWLTVV.